The T cell receptor beta chain under discussion was sequenced for a study of CD4 and CD8 cells across lung adenocarcinoma regions. TCRdb analysed the PCR reads with MiXCR anew, one entry per CDR3 protein. The data contain 2,500 to 3,500 distinct CDR3 sequences, approximately 46% of them singletons. V shed 2 bases and J shed 6 bases, with 7 bases lying between them. Looked up from germline, CDR1 is MNHEY and CDR2 is SVGAGI. CDR3 length: 12 amino acids. In this sample, this clonotype is medium-sized. The chain joins TRBV6-5 to TRBJ1-1; unclear D gene. Sequencing was carried out using CD8+ T cells from the center of a lung tumor. The source is a male donor with lung adenocarcinoma. The CD4 and CD8 labels of this study may be unreliable. As DNA, the CDR3 is TGTGCCAGCAGTTACGTAGCGCCTGAAGCTTTCTTT. It translates to CASSYVAPEAFF.